Following are 8 T cell receptor beta chains from one sample sequenced in a study of OX40 agonist ivuxolimab in advanced cancers. TCRdb's copy holds only in-frame clones and misses some; the assay was immunoSEQ multiplex PCR. Of tens of thousands of clones detected, about nine tenths appear once; the ten largest clones hold around 7%. This sample comprised CD4+ or CD8+ T cells sorted from blood, obtained in a trial of the OX40 agonist ivuxolimab. These receptors all stem from an adult with an advanced solid tumor such as melanoma, head and neck, liver or kidney cancer.

The J gene is TRBJ2-7, the V gene TRBV21-1; TRBD1 is the table's D call, not checked against the DNA. TRBV21-1 is annotated as a pseudogene. The CDR3 covers 16 residues. As DNA, the CDR3 is TGTGCCAAAAGAGGGGGGACAGGGGGATTTTCCTACGAGCAGTACTTC. Its translation: CAKRGGTGGFSYEQYF.

The CDR3 protein is CASSHGPDYEQYF. CDR3 DNA: TGTGCCAGCAGCCACGGACCCGACTACGAGCAGTACTTC. The chain recombines TRBV7-6 with TRBJ2-7; D is undetermined. This CDR3 region has 13 residues. CDR1 and CDR2 (germline): SGHVS, FNYEAQ. V lost 5 bases and J 3 bases, leaving 11 bases between the germline ends.

This clone was picked up one time. V gene TRBV5-1 combines with J gene TRBJ2-5; 9 nucleotides line up with TRBD1. V lost 4 bases, J lost 4 bases, and 11 bases stayed unmatched. Looked up from germline, CDR1 is SGHRS and CDR2 is YFSETQ. This CDR3 has 16 amino acids. The CDR3 DNA sequence: TGCGCCAGCAGCCGAGCGCAACAGGGGGCTGGAGAGACCCAGTACTTC. This translates into CASSRAQQGAGETQYF.

This clone was observed once. This chain uses TRBV5-5 with TRBJ1-6; perhaps TRBD1 as D (5 bases). The V end lost 2 bases, the J end lost 9 bases, and 9 bases lay between the germline ends. This CDR3 is built from 13 residues. CDR1 SGHKS and CDR2 YYEKEE come from the germline V gene (reference sequence). DNA for the CDR3: TGTGCCAGCAGCTTCGACAGTAGTTCACCCCTCCACTTT. Its protein product is CASSFDSSSPLHF.

This clone was seen just once. The chain combines TRBV9 with TRBJ2-5; possible D gene TRBD2, 5 bases. The CDR3 spans 14 residues. Germline-derived CDR1 and CDR2 are SGDLS and YYNGEE. Between the trimmed V and J ends, which lost 4 bases and 5 bases, there was a span of 15 bases. CDR3 DNA sequence: TGTGCCAGCAGCTCTCCAACGCCGGGGGAGACCCAGTACTTC. This encodes CASSSPTPGETQYF.

V gene TRBV28 combines with J gene TRBJ1-1; D is unresolved. This CDR3 has 13 residues. Germline assignment: CDR1 MDHEN and CDR2 SYDVKM. V was pared by 11 bases and J by 1 base, with 14 bases between. This CDR3 is CAGKKTANTEAFF. The DNA of the CDR3 is TGTGCCGGCAAAAAAACAGCGAACACTGAAGCTTTCTTT.

This clone has only one observation. The CDR3 DNA follows: TGTGCCAGCAGCCGACAGACGAACGAGCAGTACTTC. This codes for CASSRQTNEQYF. The chain employs TRBV7-8 and TRBJ2-7; D possibly corresponds to TRBD1 (5 bases). The germline V and J ends were trimmed by 5 bases and 5 bases, with 10 bases remaining between them. Germline V lookup: CDR1 SGHVS, CDR2 FQNEAQ. There are 12 residues in the CDR3.

The genes are TRBV5-1 and TRBJ1-2; TRBD1 is a possible D gene (5 bases). Trimming removed 2 bases at V and 7 bases at J, with 15 bases between. This CDR3 spans 14 amino acids. Looked up from germline, CDR1 is SGHRS and CDR2 is YFSETQ. CDR3 coding DNA: TGCGCCAGCAGCTTTGCAGGGCAGGCCATTGGCTACACCTTC. Translating it yields CASSFAGQAIGYTF.